This TCR beta chain appears in the sequencing data of a study of tumor and adjacent non-tumor tissue in lung cancer (dated by TCRdb to 2016 to 2019). Background for the entire study: The cohort included about a dozen adenocarcinoma, 2 squamous cell carcinoma and 1 small cell lung cancer patients. For each patient, one tumor sample and one normal lung sample were taken, giving around 30 paired specimens that underwent TCRbeta CDR3 sequencing. Among the approximately 15 patients, ages ranged from about 31 to 80 years, about 10 were men and 5 were women, and disease was TNM stage I to III. A total of some 130,000,000 productive TCRbeta reads were generated by sequencing, corresponding to an average of around 4 million reads per sample. The study compared bulk TCRbeta repertoires between lung tumor tissue and matched distant non-tumor lung tissue from around 16 lung cancer patients. Study-level results and caveats: Younger patients had significantly higher TCR diversity, and higher tumor TCR diversity was associated with shorter overall and disease-free survival. Tumor tissue showed significantly greater TCR diversity (inverse Simpson) than normal lung tissue (about 400 vs 150, P = 0.0075, Mann-Whitney U test). Neither the sequencing platform nor unique molecular identifiers are named or mentioned anywhere in the methods. With only around 16 patients in the cohort, the authors noted that larger samples and more detailed clinical data are needed. The top 100 clones accounted for a significantly larger cumulative portion of the repertoire in normal lung than in tumor tissue. Because peripheral blood was not sequenced, blood TCRbeta repertoires in the lung cancer patients of the study were not examined.

Notes on this clonotype: Its antigen is currently not known. One junction end disagrees with the germline gene, perhaps due to a read error.

RNA was isolated from bulk unsorted tissue, and RNA quality was assessed with a NanoDrop ND-1000 and an Agilent 2100. Donors were newly diagnosed lung cancer patients admitted for thoracic surgery in China between August and November 2014, without prior chemotherapy. Patients with previous radiotherapy or chemotherapy, or with another concurrent cancer, were excluded from the study. Surgical tissue pieces of about 1-2.3 cm3 were preserved in RNAlater solution and were kept at -80 degrees C until use. Receptor amplification or capture employed multiplex PCR. Sequencing relied on an Illumina HiSeq 2500. Following protocols modified from ARM-PCR, the researchers constructed TCRbeta libraries through three rounds of nested PCR with primers (Table S4). Before sequencing, PCR products of 200-500 bp were excised from the gel and purified with the QIAquick gel extraction kit. Under the source paper's analysis protocol: Trimmomatic was used to clean the reads, FLASH was used to merge the reads into complete CDR3 sequences, and MiTCR was used to assign the reads to V(D)J germline segments. Clonal diversity was computed as the inverse Simpson's index with VDJtools. A read counted as productive if the sequence was in-frame and lacked a premature stop codon. TCRdb reran the public reads through fastp at Q25 and MiXCR, keeping productive beta chains. A single entry per CDR3 protein holds the most common genes and DNA from its merged rows. The V and J calls follow TCRdb's processing rather than the paper's. The sample records 65,000 to 95,000 distinct CDR3 sequences, 65% to 90% of which are singletons. Jointly, the top ten make up about an eighth of the sample.

Its CDR3 holds 12 amino acids, cysteine through phenylalanine. Solely the CDR3 DNA is kept, with 36 bases framed from the first base. In the germline V gene, CDR1 corresponds to SQVTM and CDR2 to ANQGSEA. The chain joins TRBV29-1 to TRBJ2-3, with no confident D gene call. Sample: lung tumor tissue. This TCR was recovered from a woman aged 50 to 60 with non-small cell lung cancer. This receptor has the CDR3 CNVDLLADTQYF. The DNA sequence follows: TGCAACGTTGACCTGTTGGCAGATACGCAGTATTTT.